Only a few counts were recorded for the clone carrying this T cell receptor (beta chain). Its antigen is not known. A quantitative 5'-RACE method, one with molecular barcodes, was used to make TCR beta libraries. TCRdb re-derived calls from the 5' RACE reads in MiXCR, one entry per CDR3 protein. This table has 700,000 or so distinct CDR3 sequences, around 20% appearing once. This entry comes from a study of CD8 T cells in ankylosing spondylitis. Study results and limitations: What seemed typical of ankylosing spondylitis blood was a TCR beta motif built from several highly homologous variants. Earlier studies detected some motif variants in reactive arthritis synovial fluid and blood. There was reportedly significant enrichment of clones that were disease-linked in matched ankylosing spondylitis synovial fluid. Those disease-linked clones were CD8+; they were also relatively rare in peripheral blood.

CDR3 size: 11 residues. Trimming left V 5 bases short and J 8 bases short, with 10 bases between. Germline assignment: CDR1 SQVTM and CDR2 ANQGSEA. Sequencing was carried out using blood, either unsorted or a sorted T cell fraction (not recorded which). The receptor's source is a male donor with ankylosing spondylitis. V gene TRBV29-1 combines with J gene TRBJ1-3; maybe TRBD1 (5 bases). The CDR3 nucleotides read TGCAGCGTTATTGGGGCGGACACCATATATTTT. Its protein is CSVIGADTIYF.